This T cell receptor (beta chain) is drawn from a study of blood T cell repertoires in COVID-19. Measured with immunoSEQ multiplex PCR; TCRdb has only the in-frame clones, and not every one. The sample carries 150,000 to 200,000 clones, about 86% recorded once. Trimming stripped 3 bases from V and 0 bases from J, with 9 bases between. This CDR3 spans 14 amino acids. CDR1 and CDR2 from the germline V gene are LNHDA and SQIVND (reference sequence). Specimen: peripheral blood. The chain has TRBV19 and TRBJ2-7; D remains ambiguous. This receptor was taken from a woman in her twenties or thirties with active or convalescent COVID-19. The CDR3 here is CASSIGRVSYEQYF. The CDR3 DNA follows: TGTGCCAGTAGTATCGGTCGGGTCTCCTACGAGCAGTACTTC. Filled out from reference TRBV19 and TRBJ2-7, the complete variable domain reads DGGITQSPKYLFRKEGQNVTLSCEQNLNHDAMYWYRQDPGQGLRLIYYSQIVNDFQKGDIAEGYSVSREKKESFPLTVTSAQKNPTAFYLCASSIGRVSYEQYFGPGTRLTVT.